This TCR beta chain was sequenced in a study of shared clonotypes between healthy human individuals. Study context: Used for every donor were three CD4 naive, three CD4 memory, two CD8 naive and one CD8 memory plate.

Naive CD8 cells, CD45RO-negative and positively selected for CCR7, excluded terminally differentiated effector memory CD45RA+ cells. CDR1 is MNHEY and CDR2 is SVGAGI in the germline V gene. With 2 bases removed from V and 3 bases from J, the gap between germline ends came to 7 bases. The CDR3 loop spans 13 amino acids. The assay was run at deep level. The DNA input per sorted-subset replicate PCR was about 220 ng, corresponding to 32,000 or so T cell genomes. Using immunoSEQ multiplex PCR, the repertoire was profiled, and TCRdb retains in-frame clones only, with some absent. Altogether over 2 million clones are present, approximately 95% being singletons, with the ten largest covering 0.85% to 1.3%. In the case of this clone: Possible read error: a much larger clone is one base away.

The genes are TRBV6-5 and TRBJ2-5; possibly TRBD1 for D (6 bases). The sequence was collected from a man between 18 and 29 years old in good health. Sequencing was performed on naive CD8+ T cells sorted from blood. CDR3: CASSYNREETQYF. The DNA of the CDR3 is TGTGCCAGCAGTTACAACAGGGAAGAGACCCAGTACTTC.